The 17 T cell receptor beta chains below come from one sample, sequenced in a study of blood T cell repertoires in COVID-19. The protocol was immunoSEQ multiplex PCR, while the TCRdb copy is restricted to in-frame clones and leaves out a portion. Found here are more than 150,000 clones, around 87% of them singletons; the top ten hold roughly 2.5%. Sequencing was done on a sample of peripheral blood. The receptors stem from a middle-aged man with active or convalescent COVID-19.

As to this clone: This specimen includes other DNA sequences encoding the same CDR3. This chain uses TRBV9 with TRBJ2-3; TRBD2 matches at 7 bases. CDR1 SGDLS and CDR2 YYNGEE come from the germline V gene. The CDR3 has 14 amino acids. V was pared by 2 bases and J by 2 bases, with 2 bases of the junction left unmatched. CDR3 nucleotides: TGTGCCAGCAGCGTGCGGGGGACCACAGATACGCAGTATTTT. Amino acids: CASSVRGTTDTQYF.

The CDR3 spells CAISEDRGIGTGELFF. The CDR3 DNA is TGTGCCATCAGTGAGGACAGGGGTATCGGAACCGGGGAGCTGTTTTTT. The chain combines TRBV10-3 with TRBJ2-2, with TRBD1 matching 8 bases. V shed 2 bases and J 5 bases; nucleotides not matched to a gene: 7. Germline lookup yields CDR1 ENHRY and CDR2 SYGVKD. The CDR3 has 16 residues.

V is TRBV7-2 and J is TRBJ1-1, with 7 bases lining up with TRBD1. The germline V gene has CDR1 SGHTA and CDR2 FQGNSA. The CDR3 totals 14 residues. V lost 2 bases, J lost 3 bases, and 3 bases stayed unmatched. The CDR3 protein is CASSLRQGHTEAFF. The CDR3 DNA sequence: TGTGCCAGCAGCTTAAGACAGGGCCACACTGAAGCTTTCTTT.

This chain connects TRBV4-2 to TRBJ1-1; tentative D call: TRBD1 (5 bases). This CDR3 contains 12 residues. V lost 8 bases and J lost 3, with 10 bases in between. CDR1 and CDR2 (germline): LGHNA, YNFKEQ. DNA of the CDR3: TGTGCCAGCGGTCCGGGGGACACTGAAGCTTTCTTT. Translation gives CASGPGDTEAFF.

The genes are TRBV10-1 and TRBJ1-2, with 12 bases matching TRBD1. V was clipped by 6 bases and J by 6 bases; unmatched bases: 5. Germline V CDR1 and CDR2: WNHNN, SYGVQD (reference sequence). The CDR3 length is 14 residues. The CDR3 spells CASSSGQGADGYTF. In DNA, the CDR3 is TGCGCCAGCAGCTCGGGACAGGGGGCCGATGGCTACACCTTC.

The CDR3 spells CASSVGDSDYGYTF. The DNA for the CDR3 is TGTGCCAGCAGCGTAGGGGACAGTGACTATGGCTACACCTTC. The V gene is TRBV9, the J gene TRBJ1-2; 7 bases line up with TRBD1. The CDR3 sequence is 14 residues long. V dropped 0 bases and J dropped 3; count of bases not matched to a gene: 2. The germline V gene encodes CDR1 SGDLS and CDR2 YYNGEE.

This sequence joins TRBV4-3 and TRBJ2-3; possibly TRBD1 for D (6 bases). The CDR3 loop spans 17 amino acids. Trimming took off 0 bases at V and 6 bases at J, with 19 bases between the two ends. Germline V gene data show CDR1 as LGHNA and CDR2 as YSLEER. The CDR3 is CASSQEQWAGVGDTQYF. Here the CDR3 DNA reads TGCGCCAGCAGCCAAGAACAGTGGGCAGGGGTGGGGGATACGCAGTATTTT.

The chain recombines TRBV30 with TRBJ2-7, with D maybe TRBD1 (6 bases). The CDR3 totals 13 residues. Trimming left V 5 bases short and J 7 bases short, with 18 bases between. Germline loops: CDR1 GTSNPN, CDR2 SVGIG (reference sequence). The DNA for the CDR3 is TGTGCCTGGCTCTATAAACAGGGAAAGGAGCAGTACTTC. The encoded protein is CAWLYKQGKEQYF. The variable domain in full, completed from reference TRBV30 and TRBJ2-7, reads SQTIHQWPATLVQPVGSPLSLECTVEGTSNPNLYWYRQAAGRGLQLLFYSVGIGQISSEVPQNLSASRPQDRQFILSSKKLLLSDSGFYLCAWLYKQGKEQYFGPGTRLTVT.

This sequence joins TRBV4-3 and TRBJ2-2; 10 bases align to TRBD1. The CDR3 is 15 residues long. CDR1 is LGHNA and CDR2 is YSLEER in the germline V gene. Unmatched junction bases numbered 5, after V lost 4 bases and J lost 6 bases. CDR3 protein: CASSPGTGEPGELFF. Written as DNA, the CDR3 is TGCGCCAGCAGCCCGGGGACAGGGGAACCCGGGGAGCTGTTTTTT.

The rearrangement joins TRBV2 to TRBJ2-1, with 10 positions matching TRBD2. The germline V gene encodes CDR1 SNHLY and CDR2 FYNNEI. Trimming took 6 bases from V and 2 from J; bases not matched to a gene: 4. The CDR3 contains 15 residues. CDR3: CASSPLAGTYNEQFF. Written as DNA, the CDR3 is TGTGCCAGCAGCCCACTAGCGGGGACCTACAATGAGCAGTTCTTC.

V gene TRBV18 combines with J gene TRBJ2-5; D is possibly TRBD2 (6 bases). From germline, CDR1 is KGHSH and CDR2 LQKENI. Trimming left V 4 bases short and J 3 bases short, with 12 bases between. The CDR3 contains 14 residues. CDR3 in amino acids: CASSLGTLKETQYF. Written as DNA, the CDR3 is TGTGCCAGCTCACTCGGGACTCTTAAAGAGACCCAGTACTTC.

CDR3 DNA: TGTGCCAGCAGAAGACAGGCGACGAACACTGAAGCTTTCTTT. Its protein is CASRRQATNTEAFF. The chain carries TRBV6-5 and TRBJ1-1; TRBD1 might be the D (6 bases). V was shortened by 6 bases and J by 1 base, with 12 bases between the two germline ends. The CDR3 contains 14 residues. Germline CDR1 MNHEY, CDR2 SVGAGI.

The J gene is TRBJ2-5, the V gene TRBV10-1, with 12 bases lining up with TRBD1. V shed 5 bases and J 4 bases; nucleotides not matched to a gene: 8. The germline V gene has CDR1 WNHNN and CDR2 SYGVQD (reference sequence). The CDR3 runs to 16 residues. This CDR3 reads CASSPGTGGLVETQYF. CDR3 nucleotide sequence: TGCGCCAGCAGTCCCGGGACAGGGGGCCTTGTAGAGACCCAGTACTTC.

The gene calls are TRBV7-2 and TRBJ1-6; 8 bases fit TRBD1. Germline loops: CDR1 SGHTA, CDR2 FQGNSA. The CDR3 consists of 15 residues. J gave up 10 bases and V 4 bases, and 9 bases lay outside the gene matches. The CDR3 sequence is CASSSSDRVGSPLHF. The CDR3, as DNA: TGTGCCAGCAGCTCATCGGACAGGGTTGGCTCACCCCTCCACTTT.

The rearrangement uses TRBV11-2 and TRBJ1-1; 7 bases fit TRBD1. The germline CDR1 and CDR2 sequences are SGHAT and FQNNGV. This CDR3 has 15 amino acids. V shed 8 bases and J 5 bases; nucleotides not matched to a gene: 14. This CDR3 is CASPFQGGGGTEAFF. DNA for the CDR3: TGTGCCAGCCCCTTCCAGGGGGGAGGTGGGACTGAAGCTTTCTTT.

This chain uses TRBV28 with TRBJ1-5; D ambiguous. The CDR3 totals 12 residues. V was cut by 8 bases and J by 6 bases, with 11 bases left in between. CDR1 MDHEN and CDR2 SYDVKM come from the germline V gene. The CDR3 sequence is CASGTRGQPQHF. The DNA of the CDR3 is TGTGCCAGCGGAACCAGAGGTCAGCCCCAGCATTTT.

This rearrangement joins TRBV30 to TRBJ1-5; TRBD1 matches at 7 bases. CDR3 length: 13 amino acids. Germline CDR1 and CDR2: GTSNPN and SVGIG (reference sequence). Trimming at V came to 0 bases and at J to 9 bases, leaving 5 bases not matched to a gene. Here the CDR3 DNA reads TGTGCCTGGAGTGTCCACAGGGGTAGGCCCCAGCATTTT. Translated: CAWSVHRGRPQHF.